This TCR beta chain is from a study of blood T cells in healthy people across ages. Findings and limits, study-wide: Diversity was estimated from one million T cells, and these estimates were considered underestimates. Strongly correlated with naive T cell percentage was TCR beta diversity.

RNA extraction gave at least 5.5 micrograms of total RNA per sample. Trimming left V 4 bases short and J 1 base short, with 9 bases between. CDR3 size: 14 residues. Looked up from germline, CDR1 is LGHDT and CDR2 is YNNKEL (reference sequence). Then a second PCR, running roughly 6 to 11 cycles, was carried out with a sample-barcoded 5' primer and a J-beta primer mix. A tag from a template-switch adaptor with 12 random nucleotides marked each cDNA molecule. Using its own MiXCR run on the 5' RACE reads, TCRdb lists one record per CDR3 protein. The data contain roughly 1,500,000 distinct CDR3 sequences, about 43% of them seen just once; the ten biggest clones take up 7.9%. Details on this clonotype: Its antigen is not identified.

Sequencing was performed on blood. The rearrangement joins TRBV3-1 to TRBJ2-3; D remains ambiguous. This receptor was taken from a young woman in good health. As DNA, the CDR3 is TGTGCCAGCAGCCGGCGATTCGGCACAGATACGCAGTATTTT. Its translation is CASSRRFGTDTQYF.